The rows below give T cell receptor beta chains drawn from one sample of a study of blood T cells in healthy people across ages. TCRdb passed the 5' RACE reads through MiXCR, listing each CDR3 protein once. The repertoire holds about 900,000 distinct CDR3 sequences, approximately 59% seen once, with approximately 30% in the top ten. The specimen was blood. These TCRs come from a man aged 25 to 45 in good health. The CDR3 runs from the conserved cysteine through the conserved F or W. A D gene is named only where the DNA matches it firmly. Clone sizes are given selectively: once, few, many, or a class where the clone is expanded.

CASSLRLAGTGTQYF TGTGCCAGCAGTCTCCGACTAGCGGGGACGGGGACCCAGTACTTC TRBJ2-5 TRBD2 TRBV27 few
CASSSDGQVDYEQYF TGTGCCAGCAGCTCCGATGGCCAAGTAGATTACGAGCAGTACTTC TRBJ2-7 NA TRBV7-9 NA
CASSPGQGSKQPQYF TGTGCCAGCAGCCCAGGACAGGGTAGCAAGCAGCCCCAGTACTTC TRBJ2-5 TRBD1 TRBV7-9 NA
CASSVARGGYNEQFF TGTGCCAGCAGCGTAGCCCGGGGAGGCTACAATGAGCAGTTCTTC TRBJ2-1 NA TRBV9 NA
CASSRQAADTQYF TGTGCCAGCAGTAGACAGGCGGCAGATACGCAGTATTTT TRBJ2-3 NA TRBV12-3/TRBV12-4 NA
CSALSHVAKNIQYF TGCAGTGCTCTTTCCCATGTAGCCAAAAACATTCAGTACTTC TRBJ2-4 NA TRBV20-1 few
CASSLGDKDSTQYF TGCGCCAGCAGCTTGGGTGACAAGGATTCGACCCAGTACTTC TRBJ2-5 NA TRBV5-1 NA
CASSFGRGEYEQYF TGTGCCAGCAGCTTCGGCAGGGGGGAATACGAGCAGTACTTC TRBJ2-7 NA TRBV7-2 NA
CASSQDPRGRFEQYF TGCGCCAGCAGCCAAGATCCAAGGGGGCGCTTCGAGCAGTACTTC TRBJ2-7 TRBD1 TRBV4-3 NA
CATSRLGLDNEQFF TGTGCCACCAGCAGATTGGGACTAGACAATGAGCAGTTCTTC TRBJ2-1 TRBD2 TRBV15 NA
CASSPYRGSYNEQFF TGTGCCAGCAGTCCATACAGGGGCTCCTACAATGAGCAGTTCTTC TRBJ2-1 TRBD1 TRBV27 NA
CASQGTSSNTDTQYF TGTGCCAGCCAGGGGACTAGCAGCAACACAGATACGCAGTATTTT TRBJ2-3 TRBD2 TRBV4-2 few
CASSLWGSRGLNQPQHF TGTGCCAGCAGTTTATGGGGCTCCAGGGGTCTCAATCAGCCCCAGCATTTT TRBJ1-5 NA TRBV28 NA
CASSHGRDEAFF TGCGCCAGCAGCCATGGTAGGGATGAAGCTTTCTTT TRBJ1-1 NA TRBV5-1 few
CSARDVGHSNYGYTF TGCAGTGCTAGAGATGTCGGCCACTCTAACTATGGCTACACCTTC TRBJ1-2 NA TRBV20-1 NA
CASTRLLTDTQYF TGTGCCAGCACCCGACTACTCACAGATACGCAGTATTTT TRBJ2-3 NA TRBV28 NA
CSASGTARGEKLFF TGCAGTGCCTCCGGGACAGCGAGAGGGGAAAAACTGTTTTTT TRBJ1-4 TRBD1 TRBV20-1 NA
CASSLTSGGTSGANVLTF TGTGCCAGCAGCTTAACTAGCGGGGGGACATCTGGGGCCAACGTCCTGACTTTC TRBJ2-6 TRBD2 TRBV13 NA